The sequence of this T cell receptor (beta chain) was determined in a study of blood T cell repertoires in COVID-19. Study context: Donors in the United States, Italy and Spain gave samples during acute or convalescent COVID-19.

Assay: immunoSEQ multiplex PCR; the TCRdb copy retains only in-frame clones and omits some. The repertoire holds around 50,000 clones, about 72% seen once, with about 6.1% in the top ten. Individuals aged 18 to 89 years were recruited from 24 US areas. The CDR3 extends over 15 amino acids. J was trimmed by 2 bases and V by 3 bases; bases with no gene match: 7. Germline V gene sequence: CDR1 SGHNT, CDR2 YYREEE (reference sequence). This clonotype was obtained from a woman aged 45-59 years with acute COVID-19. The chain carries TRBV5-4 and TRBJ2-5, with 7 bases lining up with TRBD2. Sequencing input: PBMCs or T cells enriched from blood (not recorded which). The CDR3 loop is CASSWGSGTQETQYF. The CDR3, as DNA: TGTGCCAGCAGCTGGGGCAGCGGGACTCAAGAGACCCAGTACTTC.